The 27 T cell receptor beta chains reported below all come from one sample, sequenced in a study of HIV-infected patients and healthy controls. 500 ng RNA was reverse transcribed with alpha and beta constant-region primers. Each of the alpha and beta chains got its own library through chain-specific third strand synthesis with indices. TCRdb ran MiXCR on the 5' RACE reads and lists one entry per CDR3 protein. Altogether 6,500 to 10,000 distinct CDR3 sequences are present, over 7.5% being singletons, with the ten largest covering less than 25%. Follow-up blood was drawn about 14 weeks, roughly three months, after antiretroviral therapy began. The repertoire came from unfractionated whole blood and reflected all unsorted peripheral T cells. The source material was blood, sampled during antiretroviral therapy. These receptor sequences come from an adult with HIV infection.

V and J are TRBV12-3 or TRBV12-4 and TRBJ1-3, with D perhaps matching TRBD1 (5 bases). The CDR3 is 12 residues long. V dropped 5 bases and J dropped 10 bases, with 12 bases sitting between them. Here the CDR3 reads CASSPRQGTIYF. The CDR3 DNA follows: TGTGCCAGCAGTCCCAGGCAGGGAACCATATATTTT.

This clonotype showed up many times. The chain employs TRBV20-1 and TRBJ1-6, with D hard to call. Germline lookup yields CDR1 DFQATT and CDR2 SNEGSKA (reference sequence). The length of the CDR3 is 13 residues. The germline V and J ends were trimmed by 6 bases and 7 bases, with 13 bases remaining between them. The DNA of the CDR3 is TGCAGTGCGAGGGTGTCGGGGAATTCACCCCTCCACTTT. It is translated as CSARVSGNSPLHF.

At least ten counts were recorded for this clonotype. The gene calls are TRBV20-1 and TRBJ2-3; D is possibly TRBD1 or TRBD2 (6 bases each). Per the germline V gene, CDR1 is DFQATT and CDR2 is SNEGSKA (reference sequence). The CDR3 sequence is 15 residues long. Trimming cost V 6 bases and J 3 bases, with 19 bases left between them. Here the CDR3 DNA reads TGCAGTGCCGTCCTTGGCCGGGGGCGGACAGATACGCAGTATTTT. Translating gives CSAVLGRGRTDTQYF.

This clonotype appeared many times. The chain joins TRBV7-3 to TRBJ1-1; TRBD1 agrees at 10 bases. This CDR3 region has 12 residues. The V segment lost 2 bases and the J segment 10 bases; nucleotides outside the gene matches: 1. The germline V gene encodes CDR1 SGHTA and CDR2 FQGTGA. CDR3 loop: CASSLGTGAAFF. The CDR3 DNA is TGTGCCAGCAGCTTAGGGACAGGGGCAGCTTTCTTT.

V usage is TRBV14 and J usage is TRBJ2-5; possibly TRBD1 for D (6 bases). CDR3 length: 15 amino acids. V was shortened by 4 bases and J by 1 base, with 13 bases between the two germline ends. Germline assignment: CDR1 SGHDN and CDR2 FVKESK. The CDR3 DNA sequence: TGTGCCAGCAGCCCCTATCTGGACAGCCAAGAGACCCAGTACTTC. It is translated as CASSPYLDSQETQYF.

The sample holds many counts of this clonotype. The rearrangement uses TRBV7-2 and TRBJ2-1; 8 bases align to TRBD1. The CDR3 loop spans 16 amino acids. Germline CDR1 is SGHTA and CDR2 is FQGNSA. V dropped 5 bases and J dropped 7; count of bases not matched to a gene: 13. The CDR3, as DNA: TGTGCCAGCAGCCCTGCTTCGGACAGGGTCGGTAATGAGCAGTTCTTC. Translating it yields CASSPASDRVGNEQFF.

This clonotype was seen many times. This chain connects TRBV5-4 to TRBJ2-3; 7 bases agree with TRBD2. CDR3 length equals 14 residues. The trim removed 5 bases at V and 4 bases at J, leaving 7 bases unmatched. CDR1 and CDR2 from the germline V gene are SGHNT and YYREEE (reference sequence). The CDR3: CASRFGGTADTQYF. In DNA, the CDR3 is TGTGCCAGCAGGTTCGGGGGGACGGCAGATACGCAGTATTTT.

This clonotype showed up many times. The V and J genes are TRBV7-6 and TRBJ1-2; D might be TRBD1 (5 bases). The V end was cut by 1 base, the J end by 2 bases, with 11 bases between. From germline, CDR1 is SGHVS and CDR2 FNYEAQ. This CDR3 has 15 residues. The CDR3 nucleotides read TGTGCCAGCAGCTTAGAGCAGGGAGCAAACTATGGCTACACCTTC. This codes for CASSLEQGANYGYTF.

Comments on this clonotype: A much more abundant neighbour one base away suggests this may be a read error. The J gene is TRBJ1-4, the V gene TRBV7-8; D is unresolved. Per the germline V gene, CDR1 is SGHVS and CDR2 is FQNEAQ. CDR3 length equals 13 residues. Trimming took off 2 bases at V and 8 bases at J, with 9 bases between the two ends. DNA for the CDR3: TGTGCCAGCAGCTTATACGTGTCGGAAAAACTGTTTTTT. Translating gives CASSLYVSEKLFF.

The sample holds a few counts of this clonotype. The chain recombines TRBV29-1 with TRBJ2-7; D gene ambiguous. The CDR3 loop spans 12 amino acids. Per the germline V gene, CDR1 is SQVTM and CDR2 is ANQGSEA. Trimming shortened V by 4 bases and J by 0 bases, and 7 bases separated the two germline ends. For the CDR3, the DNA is TGCAGCGTTGTTGACCGCTCCTACGAGCAGTACTTC. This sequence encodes CSVVDRSYEQYF.

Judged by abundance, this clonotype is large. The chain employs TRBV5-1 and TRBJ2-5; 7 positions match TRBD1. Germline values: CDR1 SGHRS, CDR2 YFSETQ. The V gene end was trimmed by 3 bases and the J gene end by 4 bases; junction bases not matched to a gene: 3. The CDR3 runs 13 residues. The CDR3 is CASSWNRGETQYF. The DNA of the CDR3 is TGCGCCAGCAGCTGGAACAGGGGAGAGACCCAGTACTTC.

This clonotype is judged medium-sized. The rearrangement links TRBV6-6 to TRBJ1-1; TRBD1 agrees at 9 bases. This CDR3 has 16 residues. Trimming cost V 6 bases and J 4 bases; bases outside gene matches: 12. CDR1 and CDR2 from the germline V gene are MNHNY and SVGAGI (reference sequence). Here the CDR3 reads CASRPLQGAGSTEAFF. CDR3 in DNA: TGTGCCAGCAGACCCCTACAGGGGGCGGGGAGCACTGAAGCTTTCTTT.

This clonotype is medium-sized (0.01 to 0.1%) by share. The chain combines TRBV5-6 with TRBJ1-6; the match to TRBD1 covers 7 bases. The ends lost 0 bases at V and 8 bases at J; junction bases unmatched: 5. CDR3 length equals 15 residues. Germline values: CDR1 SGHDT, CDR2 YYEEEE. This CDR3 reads CASSLGGGGDSPLHF. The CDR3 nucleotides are TGTGCCAGCAGCTTGGGGGGAGGGGGCGATTCACCCCTCCACTTT.

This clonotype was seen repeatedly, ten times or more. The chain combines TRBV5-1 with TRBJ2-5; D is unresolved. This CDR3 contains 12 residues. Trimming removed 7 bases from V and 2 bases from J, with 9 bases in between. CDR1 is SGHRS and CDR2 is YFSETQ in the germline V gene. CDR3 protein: CASSALQETQYF. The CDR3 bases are TGCGCCAGCTCTGCTCTACAAGAGACCCAGTACTTC.

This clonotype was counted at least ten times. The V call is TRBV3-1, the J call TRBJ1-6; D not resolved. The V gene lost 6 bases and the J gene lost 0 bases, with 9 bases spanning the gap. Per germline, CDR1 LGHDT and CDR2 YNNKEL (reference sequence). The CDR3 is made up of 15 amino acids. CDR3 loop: CASRESISYNSPLHF. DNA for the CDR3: TGTGCCAGCAGGGAGAGCATCTCCTATAATTCACCCCTCCACTTT.

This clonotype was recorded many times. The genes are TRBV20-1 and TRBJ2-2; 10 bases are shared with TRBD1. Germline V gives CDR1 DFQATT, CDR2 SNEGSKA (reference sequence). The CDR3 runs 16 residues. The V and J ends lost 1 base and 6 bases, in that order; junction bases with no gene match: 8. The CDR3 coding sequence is TGCAGTGCTAGAGCCGGGACAGGGGTAGTCGCCGGGGAGCTGTTTTTT. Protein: CSARAGTGVVAGELFF.

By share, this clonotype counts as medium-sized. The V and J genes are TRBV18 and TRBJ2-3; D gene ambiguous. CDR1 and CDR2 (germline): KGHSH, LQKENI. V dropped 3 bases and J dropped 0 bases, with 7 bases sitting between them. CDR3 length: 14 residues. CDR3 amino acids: CASSPRFSTDTQYF. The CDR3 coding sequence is TGTGCCAGCTCACCCCGGTTCAGCACAGATACGCAGTATTTT.

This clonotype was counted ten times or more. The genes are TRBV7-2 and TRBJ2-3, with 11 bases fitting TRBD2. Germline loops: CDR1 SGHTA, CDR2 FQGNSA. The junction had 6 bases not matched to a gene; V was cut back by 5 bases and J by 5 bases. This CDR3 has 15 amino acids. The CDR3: CASSHPGTSGDTQYF. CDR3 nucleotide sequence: TGTGCCAGCAGCCATCCCGGGACTAGCGGAGATACGCAGTATTTT.

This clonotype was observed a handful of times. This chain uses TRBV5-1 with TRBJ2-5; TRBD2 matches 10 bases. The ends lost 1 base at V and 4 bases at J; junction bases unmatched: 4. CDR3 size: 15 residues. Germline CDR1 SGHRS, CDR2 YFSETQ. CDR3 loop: CASSLFASGGETQYF. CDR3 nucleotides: TGCGCCAGCAGCTTGTTTGCTAGCGGGGGAGAGACCCAGTACTTC.

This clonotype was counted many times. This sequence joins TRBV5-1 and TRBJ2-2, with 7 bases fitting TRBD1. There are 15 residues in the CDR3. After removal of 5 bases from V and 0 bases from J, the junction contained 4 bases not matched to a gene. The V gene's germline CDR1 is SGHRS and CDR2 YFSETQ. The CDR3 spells CASRGTDANTGELFF. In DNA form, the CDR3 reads TGCGCCAGCAGAGGGACAGACGCGAACACCGGGGAGCTGTTTTTT.

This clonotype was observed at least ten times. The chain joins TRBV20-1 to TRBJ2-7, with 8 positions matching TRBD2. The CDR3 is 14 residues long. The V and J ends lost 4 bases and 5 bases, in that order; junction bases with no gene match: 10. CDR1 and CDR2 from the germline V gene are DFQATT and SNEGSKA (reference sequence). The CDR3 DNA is TGCAGTGCTACGAAAGCGGGAGTAATCGACGAGCAGTACTTC. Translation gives CSATKAGVIDEQYF.

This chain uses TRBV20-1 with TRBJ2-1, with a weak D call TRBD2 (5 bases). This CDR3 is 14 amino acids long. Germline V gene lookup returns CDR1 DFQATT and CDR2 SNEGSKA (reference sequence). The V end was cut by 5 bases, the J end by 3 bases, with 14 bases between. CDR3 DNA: TGCAGTGCTGAGGGATCCAACAACTACAATGAGCAGTTCTTC. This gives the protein CSAEGSNNYNEQFF.

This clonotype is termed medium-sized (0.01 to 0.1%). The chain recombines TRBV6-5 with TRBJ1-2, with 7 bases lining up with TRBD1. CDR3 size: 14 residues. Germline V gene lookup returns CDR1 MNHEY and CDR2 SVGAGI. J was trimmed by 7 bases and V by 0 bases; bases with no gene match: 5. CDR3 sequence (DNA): TGTGCCAGCAGTTACTCCCAGGGGGGGTCTGGCTACACCTTC. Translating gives CASSYSQGGSGYTF.

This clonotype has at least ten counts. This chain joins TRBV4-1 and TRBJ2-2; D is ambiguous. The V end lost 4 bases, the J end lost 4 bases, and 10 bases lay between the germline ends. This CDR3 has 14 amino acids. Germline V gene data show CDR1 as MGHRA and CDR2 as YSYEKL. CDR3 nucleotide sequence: TGCGCCAGCAGCCCGACGCATAGCACCGGGGAGCTGTTTTTT. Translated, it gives CASSPTHSTGELFF.

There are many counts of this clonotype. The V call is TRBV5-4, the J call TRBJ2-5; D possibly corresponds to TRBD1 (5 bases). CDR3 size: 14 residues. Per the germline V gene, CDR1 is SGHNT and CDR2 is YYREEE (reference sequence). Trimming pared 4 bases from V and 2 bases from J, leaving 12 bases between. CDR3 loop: CASSIPTAQETQYF. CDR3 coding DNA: TGTGCCAGCAGCATCCCGACAGCTCAAGAGACCCAGTACTTC.

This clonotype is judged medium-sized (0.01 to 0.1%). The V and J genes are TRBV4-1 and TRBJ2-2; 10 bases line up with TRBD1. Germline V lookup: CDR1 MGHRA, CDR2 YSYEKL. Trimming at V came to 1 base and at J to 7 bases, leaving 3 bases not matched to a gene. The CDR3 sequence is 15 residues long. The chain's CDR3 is CASSQGGQGSGELFF. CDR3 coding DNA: TGCGCCAGCAGCCAAGGGGGACAGGGGAGCGGGGAGCTGTTTTTT.

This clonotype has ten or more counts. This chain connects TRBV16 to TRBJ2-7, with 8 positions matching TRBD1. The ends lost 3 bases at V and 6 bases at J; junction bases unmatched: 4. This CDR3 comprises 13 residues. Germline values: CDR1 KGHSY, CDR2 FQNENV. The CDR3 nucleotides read TGTGCCAGCAGCCAGGACAGGGACCCCGAGCAGTACGTC. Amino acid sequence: CASSQDRDPEQYV.